This TCR beta chain stems from a study of blood T cell repertoires in COVID-19. Germline CDR1 and CDR2: SGHNT and YENEEA. V dropped 8 bases and J dropped 5 bases, with 10 bases sitting between them. The length of the CDR3 is 12 residues. Clones were sequenced by immunoSEQ multiplex PCR, and TCRdb holds only the in-frame ones, with some missing. The table lists some 520,000 clones, 85% to 90% of them singletons. Seattle patients were enrolled while actively infected and followed longitudinally. Sequenced input: peripheral blood. J is TRBJ2-1 and V is TRBV11-3; D is perhaps TRBD2 (5 bases). The source of this sequence is a man younger than 35 with COVID-19, enrolled during active disease. This CDR3 is CASGRANNEQFF. In DNA, the CDR3 is TGTGCCAGCGGGCGGGCAAACAATGAGCAGTTCTTC.